This TCR beta chain was documented in a study of shared clonotypes between healthy human individuals. Background on the study: In total, the donors were a couple of women and a few men aged 18 to 49. Findings and limits, study-wide: The expectation was that sequencing depth would affect clonotype sharing among donors.

This CDR3 region has 15 residues. Germline CDR1 SGHKS, CDR2 YYEKEE (reference sequence). V was clipped by 0 bases and J by 4 bases, with 13 bases between them. A remark on this clone: The antigen remains undetermined.

It was across several immunoSEQ plates that each subset's genomic DNA was evenly split. In the original processing: Junction-only sequences without quality scores were provided by ImmunoSEQ, so filtering was different. Clones were sequenced by immunoSEQ multiplex PCR, and TCRdb holds only the in-frame ones, with some missing. D and trimming were read from the DNA, whereas the V and J calls and clone size are those reported in that table. Of approximately 350,000 clones listed, 96% are singletons. The clonotype was recovered from a man aged 30 to 45 in good health. Sequenced material: memory CD8+ T cells sorted from blood. Subset reported: CD45RO+ cells pooled with CCR7-negative TemRA cells. The rearrangement uses TRBV5-5 and TRBJ1-2; possible D gene TRBD1, 6 bases. The CDR3 protein is CASSLDGGRFYGYTF. Written as DNA, the CDR3 is TGTGCCAGCAGCTTGGATGGGGGGCGCTTCTATGGCTACACCTTC. The variable domain in full, with the rest retrieved from reference TRBV5-5 and TRBJ1-2, is DAGVTQSPTHLIKTRGQQVTLRCSPISGHKSVSWYQQVLGQGPQFIFQYYEKEERGRGNFPDRFSARQFPNYSSELNVNALLLGDSALYLCASSLDGGRFYGYTFGSGTRLTVV.